This T cell receptor (beta chain) derives from a study of human T cells and chemical hapten exposure. About the study: Per-sample TCR yields varied mainly from small pooled library volume differences.

Findings and caveats of the study: Sensitizing to DPC left TCRs with a frequency above 1 in 1000 unaltered.

V lost 9 bases to trimming and J lost 3 bases; unmatched junction nucleotides: 22. The CDR3 consists of 18 residues. Germline lookup yields CDR1 LNHDA and CDR2 SQIVND (reference sequence). This clonotype was recorded at least ten times. The antigen is not known. TCRdb reprocessed the RACE reads via MiXCR and lists one record per CDR3 protein. The sample has 50,000 to 70,000 distinct CDR3 sequences, approximately 6.2% seen once. The time point here: healthy volunteer bleed at 6 weeks. It was from unfractionated whole blood that total RNA was extracted. The chain has TRBV19 and TRBJ2-7; 8 bases are shared with TRBD1. The TCR comes from a female donor in good health. Some clones in this sample may be carry-over from other donors' samples. The sequenced material came from whole blood. In DNA, the CDR3 is TGTGCCAGGAATGGTTTGACAGGGGAAATAATGCTAGGCTACGAGCAGTACTTC. This gives the protein CARNGLTGEIMLGYEQYF.